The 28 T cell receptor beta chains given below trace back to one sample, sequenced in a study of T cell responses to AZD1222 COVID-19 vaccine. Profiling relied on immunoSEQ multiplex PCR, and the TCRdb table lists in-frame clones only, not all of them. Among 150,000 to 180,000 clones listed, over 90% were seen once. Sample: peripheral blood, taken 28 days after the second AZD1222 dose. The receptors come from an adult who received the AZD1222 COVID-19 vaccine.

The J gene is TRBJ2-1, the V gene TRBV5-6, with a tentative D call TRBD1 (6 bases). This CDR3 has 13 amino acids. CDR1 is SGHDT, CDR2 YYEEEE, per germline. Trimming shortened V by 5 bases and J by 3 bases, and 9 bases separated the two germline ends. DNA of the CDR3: TGTGCCAGCAGATGGACAGTCTACAATGAGCAGTTCTTC. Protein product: CASRWTVYNEQFF.

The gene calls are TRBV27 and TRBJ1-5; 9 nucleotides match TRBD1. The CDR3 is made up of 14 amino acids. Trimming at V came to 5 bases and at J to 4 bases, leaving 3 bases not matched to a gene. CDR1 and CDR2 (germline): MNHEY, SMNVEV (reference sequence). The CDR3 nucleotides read TGTGCCAGCAGTCCGGGGACAGGGAATCAGCCCCAGCATTTT. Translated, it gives CASSPGTGNQPQHF.

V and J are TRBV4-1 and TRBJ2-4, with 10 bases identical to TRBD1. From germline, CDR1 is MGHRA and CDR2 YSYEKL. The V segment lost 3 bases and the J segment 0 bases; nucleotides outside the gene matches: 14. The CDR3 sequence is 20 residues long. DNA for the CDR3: TGCGCCAGCAGCCACCCCAGTGGGGACAGGGGTCCTTTAGCCAAAAACATTCAGTACTTC. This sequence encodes CASSHPSGDRGPLAKNIQYF.

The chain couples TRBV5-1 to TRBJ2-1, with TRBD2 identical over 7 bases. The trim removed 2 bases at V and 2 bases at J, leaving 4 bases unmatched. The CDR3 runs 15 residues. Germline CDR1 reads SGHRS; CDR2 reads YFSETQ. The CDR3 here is CASSFVGGTYNEQFF. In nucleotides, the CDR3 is TGCGCCAGCAGCTTTGTCGGGGGGACCTACAATGAGCAGTTCTTC.

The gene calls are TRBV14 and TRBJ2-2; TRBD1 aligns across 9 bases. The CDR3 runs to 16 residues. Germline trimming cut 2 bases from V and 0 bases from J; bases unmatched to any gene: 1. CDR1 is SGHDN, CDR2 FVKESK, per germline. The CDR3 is CASSQRQGANTGELFF. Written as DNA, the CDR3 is TGTGCCAGCAGCCAAAGACAGGGGGCGAACACCGGGGAGCTGTTTTTT.

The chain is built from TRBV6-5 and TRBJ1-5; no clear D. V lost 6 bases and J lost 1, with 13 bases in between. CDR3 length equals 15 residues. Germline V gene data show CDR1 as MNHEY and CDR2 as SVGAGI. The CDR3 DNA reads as TGTGCCAGCAGCATCGCTCAAGGGAGCAATCAGCCCCAGCATTTT. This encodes CASSIAQGSNQPQHF.

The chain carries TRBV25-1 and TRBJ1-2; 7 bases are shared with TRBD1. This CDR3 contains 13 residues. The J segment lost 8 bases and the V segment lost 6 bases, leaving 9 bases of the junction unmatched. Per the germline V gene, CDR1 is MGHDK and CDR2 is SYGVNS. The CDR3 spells CASREGAKEGYTF. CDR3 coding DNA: TGTGCCAGCAGAGAGGGGGCAAAGGAAGGCTACACCTTC.

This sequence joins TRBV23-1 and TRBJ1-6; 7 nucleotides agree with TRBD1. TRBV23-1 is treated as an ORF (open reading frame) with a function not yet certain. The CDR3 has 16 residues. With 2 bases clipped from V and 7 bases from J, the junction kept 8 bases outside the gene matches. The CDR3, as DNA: TGCGCCAGCAGTCAAGAGGTTGCAGGGGGGAATTCACCCCTCCACTTT. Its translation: CASSQEVAGGNSPLHF.

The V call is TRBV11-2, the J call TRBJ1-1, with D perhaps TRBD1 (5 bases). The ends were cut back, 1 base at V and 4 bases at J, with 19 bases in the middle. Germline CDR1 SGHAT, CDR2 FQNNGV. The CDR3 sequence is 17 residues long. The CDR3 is CASSLVGRGGFGTEAFF. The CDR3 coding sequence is TGTGCCAGCAGCTTAGTGGGGCGGGGTGGGTTTGGCACTGAAGCTTTCTTT.

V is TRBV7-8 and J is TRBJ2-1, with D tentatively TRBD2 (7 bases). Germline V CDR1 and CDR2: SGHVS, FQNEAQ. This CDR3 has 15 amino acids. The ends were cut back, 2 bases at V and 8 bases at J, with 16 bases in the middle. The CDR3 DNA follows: TGTGCCAGCAGCTTACGCGCAGGGGAGGGCCATGAGCAGTTCTTC. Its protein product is CASSLRAGEGHEQFF.

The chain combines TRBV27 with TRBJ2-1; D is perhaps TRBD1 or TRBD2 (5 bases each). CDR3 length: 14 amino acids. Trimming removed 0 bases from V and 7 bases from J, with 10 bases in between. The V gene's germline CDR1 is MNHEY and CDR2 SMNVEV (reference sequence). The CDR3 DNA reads TGTGCCAGCAGTTTATCCGGGACGGGGAATGAGCAGTTCTTC. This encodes CASSLSGTGNEQFF.

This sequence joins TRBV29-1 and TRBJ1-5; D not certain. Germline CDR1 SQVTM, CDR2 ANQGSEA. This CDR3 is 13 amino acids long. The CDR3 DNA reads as TGCAGTCCACGTAGGGTGGGCAATCAGCCCCAGCATTTT. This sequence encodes CSPRRVGNQPQHF.

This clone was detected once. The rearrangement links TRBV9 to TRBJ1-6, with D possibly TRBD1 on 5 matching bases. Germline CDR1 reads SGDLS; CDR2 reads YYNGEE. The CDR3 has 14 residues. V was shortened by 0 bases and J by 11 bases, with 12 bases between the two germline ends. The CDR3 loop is CASSVEELGAPLHF. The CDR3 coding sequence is TGTGCCAGCAGCGTAGAGGAGTTGGGGGCACCCCTCCACTTT.

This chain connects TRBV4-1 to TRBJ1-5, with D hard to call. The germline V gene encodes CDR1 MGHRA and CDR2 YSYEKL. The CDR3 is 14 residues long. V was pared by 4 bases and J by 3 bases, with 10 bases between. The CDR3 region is CASSLGGVNQPQHF. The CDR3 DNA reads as TGCGCCAGCAGCCTCGGCGGGGTCAATCAGCCCCAGCATTTT.

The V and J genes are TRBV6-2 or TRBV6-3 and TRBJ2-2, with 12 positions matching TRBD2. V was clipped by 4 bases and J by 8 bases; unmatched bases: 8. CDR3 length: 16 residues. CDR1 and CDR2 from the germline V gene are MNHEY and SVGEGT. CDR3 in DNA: TGTGCCAGCAGTTCCTCGACTAGCGGGAGAGTAGGGGAGCTGTTTTTT. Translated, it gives CASSSSTSGRVGELFF.

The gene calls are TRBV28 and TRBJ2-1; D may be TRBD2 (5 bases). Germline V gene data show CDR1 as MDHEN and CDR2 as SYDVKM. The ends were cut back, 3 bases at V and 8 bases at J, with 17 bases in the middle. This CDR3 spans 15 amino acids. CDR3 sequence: CASSFLAGSGDEQFF. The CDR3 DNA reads TGTGCCAGCAGTTTCTTGGCGGGTTCAGGCGATGAGCAGTTCTTC. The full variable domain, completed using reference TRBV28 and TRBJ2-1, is DVKVTQSSRYLVKRTGEKVFLECVQDMDHENMFWYRQDPGLGLRLIYFSYDVKMKEKGDIPEGYSVSREKKERFSLILESASTNQTSMYLCASSFLAGSGDEQFFGPGTRLTVL.

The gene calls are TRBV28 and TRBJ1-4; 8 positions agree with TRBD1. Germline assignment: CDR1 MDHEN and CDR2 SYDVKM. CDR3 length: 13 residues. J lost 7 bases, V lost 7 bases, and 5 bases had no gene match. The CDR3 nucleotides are TGTGCCAGCACGACAGGGGAGGGTGAAAAACTGTTTTTT. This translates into CASTTGEGEKLFF.

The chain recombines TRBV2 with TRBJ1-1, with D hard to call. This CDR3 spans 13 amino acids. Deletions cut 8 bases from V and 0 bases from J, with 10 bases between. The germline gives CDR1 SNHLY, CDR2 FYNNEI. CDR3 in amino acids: CASYKGLNTEAFF. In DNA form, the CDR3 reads TGTGCCAGCTATAAGGGCTTGAACACTGAAGCTTTCTTT. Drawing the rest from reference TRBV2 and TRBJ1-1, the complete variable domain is EPEVTQTPSHQVTQMGQEVILRCVPISNHLYFYWYRQILGQKVEFLVSFYNNEISEKSEIFDDQFSVERPDGSNFTLKIRSTKLEDSAMYFCASYKGLNTEAFFGQGTRLTVV.

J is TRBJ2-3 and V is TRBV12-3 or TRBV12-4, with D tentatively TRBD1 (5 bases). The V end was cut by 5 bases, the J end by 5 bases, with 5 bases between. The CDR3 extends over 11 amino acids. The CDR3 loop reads CASSQGDTQYF. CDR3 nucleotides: TGTGCCAGCAGTCAGGGAGATACGCAGTATTTT.

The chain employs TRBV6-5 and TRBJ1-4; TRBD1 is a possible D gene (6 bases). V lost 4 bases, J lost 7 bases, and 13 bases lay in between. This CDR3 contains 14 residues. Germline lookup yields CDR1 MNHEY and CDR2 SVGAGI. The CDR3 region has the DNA TGTGCCAGCAGTTCGACAGGAAGGACTGAAAAACTGTTTTTT. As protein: CASSSTGRTEKLFF.

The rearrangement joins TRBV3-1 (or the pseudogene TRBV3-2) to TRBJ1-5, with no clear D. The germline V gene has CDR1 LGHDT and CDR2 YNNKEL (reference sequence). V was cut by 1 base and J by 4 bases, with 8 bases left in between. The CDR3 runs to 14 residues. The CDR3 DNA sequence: TGTGCCAGCAGCCAAGGGGTTACGAATCAGCCCCAGCATTTT. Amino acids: CASSQGVTNQPQHF.

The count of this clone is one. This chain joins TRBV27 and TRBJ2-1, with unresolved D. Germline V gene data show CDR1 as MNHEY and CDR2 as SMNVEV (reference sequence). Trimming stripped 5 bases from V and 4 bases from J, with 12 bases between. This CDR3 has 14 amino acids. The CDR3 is CASSPSDSYNEQFF. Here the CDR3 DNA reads TGTGCCAGCAGTCCTTCCGACTCTTACAATGAGCAGTTCTTC.

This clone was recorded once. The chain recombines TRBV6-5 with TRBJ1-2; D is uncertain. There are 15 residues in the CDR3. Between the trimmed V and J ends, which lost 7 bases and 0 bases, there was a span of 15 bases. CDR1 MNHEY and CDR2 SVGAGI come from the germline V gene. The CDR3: CASKASREANYGYTF. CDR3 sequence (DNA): TGTGCCAGCAAAGCTTCCCGCGAAGCTAACTATGGCTACACCTTC.

This chain's CDR3 is CASSVRVPRDTQYF. DNA for the CDR3: TGTGCCAGCAGCGTCAGGGTGCCAAGAGATACGCAGTATTTT. This chain connects TRBV6-5 to TRBJ2-3, with TRBD1 as a possible D gene (5 bases). Germline CDR1 MNHEY, CDR2 SVGAGI. This CDR3 has 14 residues. Trimming took 6 bases from V and 5 from J, leaving 15 bases between them.

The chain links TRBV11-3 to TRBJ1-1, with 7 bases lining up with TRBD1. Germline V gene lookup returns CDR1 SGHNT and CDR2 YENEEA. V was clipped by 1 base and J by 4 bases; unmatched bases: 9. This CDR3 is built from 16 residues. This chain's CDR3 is CASSLVPTGAGTEAFF. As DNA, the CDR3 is TGTGCCAGCAGCTTAGTCCCAACAGGGGCCGGCACTGAAGCTTTCTTT.

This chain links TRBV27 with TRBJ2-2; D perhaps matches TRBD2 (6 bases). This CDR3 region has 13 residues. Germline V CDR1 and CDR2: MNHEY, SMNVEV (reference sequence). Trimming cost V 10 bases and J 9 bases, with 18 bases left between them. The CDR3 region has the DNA TGTGCCATCCAGTCCCTCCGCGGGAGGGAGCTGTTTTTT. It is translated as CAIQSLRGRELFF.

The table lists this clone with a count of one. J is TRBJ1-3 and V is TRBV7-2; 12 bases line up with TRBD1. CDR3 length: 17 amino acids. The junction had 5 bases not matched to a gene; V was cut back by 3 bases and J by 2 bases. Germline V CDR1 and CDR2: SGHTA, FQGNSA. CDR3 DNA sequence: TGTGCCAGCAGCTTTGGGACAGGGGGCCTTGCTGGAAACACCATATATTTT. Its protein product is CASSFGTGGLAGNTIYF.

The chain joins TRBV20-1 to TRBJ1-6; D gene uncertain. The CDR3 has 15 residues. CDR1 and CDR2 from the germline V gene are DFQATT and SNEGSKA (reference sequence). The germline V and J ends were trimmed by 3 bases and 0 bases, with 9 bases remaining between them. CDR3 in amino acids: CSASGEGSYNSPLHF. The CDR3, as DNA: TGCAGTGCTAGTGGGGAGGGCTCCTATAATTCACCCCTCCACTTT.